This T cell receptor (beta chain) was identified in a study of cytomegalovirus exposure and HLA in healthy donors. This clone was recorded only once. Its antigen is unidentified. Study observations and caveats: Follow-up analysis later connected one missense variant in DCLRE1C with trimming of TCR beta V- and J-genes. Earlier findings revealed that most TCR beta V segments proved productive either about 90% or about 30% of the time.

Primers for the PCR totalled 60 Vbeta and 13 Jbeta. Some clones are missing from TCRdb's copy, which holds only in-frame ones; the method was immunoSEQ multiplex PCR. Here the sample spans roughly 120,000 clones, about 72% being singletons. Germline CDR1 and CDR2: MNHEY and SVGAGI. This CDR3 spans 15 amino acids. V was shortened by 2 bases and J by 0 bases, with 10 bases between the two germline ends. The clonotype comes from a man aged 30 to 45 in good health and CMV-seropositive. The sequenced material came from PBMCs. The chain is built from TRBV6-5 and TRBJ1-2, with D hard to call. CDR3 sequence reads: CASSYLPPANYGYTF. The DNA for the CDR3 is TGTGCCAGCAGTTACCTCCCTCCAGCTAACTATGGCTACACCTTC.